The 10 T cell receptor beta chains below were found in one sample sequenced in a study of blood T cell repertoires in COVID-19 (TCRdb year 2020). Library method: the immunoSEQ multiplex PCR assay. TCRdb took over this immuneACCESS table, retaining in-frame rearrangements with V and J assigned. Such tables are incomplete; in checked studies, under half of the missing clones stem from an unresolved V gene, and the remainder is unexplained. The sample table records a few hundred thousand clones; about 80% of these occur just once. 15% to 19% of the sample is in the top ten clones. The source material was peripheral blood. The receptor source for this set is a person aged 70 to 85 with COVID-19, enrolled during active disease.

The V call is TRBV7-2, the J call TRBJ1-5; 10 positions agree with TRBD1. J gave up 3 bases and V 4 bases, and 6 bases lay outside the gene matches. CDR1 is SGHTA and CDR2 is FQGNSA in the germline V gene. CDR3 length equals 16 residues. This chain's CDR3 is CASSSSGTGDNQPQHF. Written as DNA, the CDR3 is TGTGCCAGCAGCTCATCCGGGACAGGGGACAATCAGCCCCAGCATTTT.

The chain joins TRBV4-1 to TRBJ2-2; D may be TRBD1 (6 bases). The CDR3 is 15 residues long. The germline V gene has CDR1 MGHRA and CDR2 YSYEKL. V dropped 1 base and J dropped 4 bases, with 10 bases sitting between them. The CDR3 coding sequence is TGCGCCAGCAGCCAAGCCGGGACAATCACCGGGGAGCTGTTTTTT. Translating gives CASSQAGTITGELFF.

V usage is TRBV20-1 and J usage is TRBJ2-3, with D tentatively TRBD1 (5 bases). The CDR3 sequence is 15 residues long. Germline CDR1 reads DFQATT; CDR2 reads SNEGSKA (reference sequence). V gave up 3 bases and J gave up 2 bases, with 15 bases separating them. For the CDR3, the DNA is TGCAGTGCTAGTTGGGGCGCAGGAAACACAGATACGCAGTATTTT. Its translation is CSASWGAGNTDTQYF.

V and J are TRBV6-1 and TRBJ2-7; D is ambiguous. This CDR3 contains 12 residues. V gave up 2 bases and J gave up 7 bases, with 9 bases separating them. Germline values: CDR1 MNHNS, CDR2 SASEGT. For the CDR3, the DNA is TGTGCCAGCAGTGAAACACCCCAAGAGCAGTACTTC. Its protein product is CASSETPQEQYF.

The CDR3 region is CASSIIGQGAGEQYF. The DNA for the CDR3 is TGTGCCAGTAGTATTATCGGACAGGGGGCCGGCGAGCAGTACTTC. The chain couples TRBV19 to TRBJ2-7; 11 bases align to TRBD1. After removal of 3 bases from V and 6 bases from J, the junction contained 7 bases not matched to a gene. The CDR3 covers 15 residues. The germline V gene encodes CDR1 LNHDA and CDR2 SQIVND (reference sequence). Filled out from reference TRBV19 and TRBJ2-7, the complete variable domain reads DGGITQSPKYLFRKEGQNVTLSCEQNLNHDAMYWYRQDPGQGLRLIYYSQIVNDFQKGDIAEGYSVSREKKESFPLTVTSAQKNPTAFYLCASSIIGQGAGEQYFGPGTRLTVT.

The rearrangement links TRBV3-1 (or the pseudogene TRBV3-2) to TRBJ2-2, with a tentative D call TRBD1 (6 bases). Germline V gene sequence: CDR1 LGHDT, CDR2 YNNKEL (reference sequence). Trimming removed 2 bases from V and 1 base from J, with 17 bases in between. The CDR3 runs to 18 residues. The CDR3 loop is CASSQPTNRVWNTGELFF. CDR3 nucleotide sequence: TGTGCCAGCAGCCAACCTACCAACAGGGTGTGGAACACCGGGGAGCTGTTTTTT.

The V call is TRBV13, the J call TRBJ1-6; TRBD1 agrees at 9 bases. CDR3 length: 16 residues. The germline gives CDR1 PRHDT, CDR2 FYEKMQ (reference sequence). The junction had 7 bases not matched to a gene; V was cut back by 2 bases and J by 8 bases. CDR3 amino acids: CASSLTRDRVYSPLHF. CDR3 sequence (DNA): TGTGCCAGCAGCTTAACGCGGGACAGGGTATATTCACCCCTCCACTTT.

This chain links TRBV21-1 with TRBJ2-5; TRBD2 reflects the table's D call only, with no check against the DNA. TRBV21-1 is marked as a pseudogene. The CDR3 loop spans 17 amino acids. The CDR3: CASSIPPQREAQETQYF. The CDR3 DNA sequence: TGTGCCAGCAGCATTCCGCCACAGCGGGAGGCCCAAGAGACCCAGTACTTC.

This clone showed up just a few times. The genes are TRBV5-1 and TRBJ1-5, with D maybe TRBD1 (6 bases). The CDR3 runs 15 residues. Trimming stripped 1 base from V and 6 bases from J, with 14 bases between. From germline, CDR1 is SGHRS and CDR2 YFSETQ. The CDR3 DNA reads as TGCGCCAGCAGCTTGAACGGGGAAGGGGGTCAGCCCCAGCATTTT. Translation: CASSLNGEGGQPQHF.

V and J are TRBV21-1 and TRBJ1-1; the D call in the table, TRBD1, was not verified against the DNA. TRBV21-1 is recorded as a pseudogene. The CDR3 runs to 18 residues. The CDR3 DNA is TGTGCCAGCAGCAAAAGCCGGGACAGGAGAAAAGAAAACACTGAAGCTTTCTTT. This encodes CASSKSRDRRKENTEAFF.